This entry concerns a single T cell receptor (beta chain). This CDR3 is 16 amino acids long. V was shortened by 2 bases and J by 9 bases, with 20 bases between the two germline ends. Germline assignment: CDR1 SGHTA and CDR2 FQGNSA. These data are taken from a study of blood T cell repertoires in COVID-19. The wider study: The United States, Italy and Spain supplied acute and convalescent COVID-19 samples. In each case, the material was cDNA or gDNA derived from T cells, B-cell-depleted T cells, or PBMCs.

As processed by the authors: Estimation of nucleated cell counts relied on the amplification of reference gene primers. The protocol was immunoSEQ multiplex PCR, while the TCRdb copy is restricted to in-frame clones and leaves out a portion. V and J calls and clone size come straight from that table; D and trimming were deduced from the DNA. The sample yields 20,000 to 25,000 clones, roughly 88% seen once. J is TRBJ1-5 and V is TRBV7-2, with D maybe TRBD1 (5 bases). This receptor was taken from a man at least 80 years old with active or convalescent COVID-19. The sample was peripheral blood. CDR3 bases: TGTGCCAGCAGCTTAACTGCTGCCCAGGGCCAATGGCCCCAGCATTTT. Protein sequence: CASSLTAAQGQWPQHF.